What follows describes a single T cell receptor (beta chain). Its antigen is as yet unknown. The record originates from a study of CD8 T cells in ankylosing spondylitis. Via MiXCR, TCRdb re-called the 5' RACE reads, giving one row per CDR3 protein. The sample lists about 700,000 distinct CDR3 sequences, over 15% seen once, with over 15% in the top ten. Overall study results and limits: Blood from ankylosing spondylitis patients appeared to carry a characteristic eight-variant TCR beta motif. The authors found the disease-linked clones to be CD8+ and relatively rare in peripheral blood. Enrichment of disease-linked clones was reportedly significant in matched ankylosing spondylitis synovial fluid.

The CDR3 consists of 13 residues. Germline CDR1 is DFQATT and CDR2 is SNEGSKA (reference sequence). The junction had 6 bases not matched to a gene; V was cut back by 6 bases and J by 6 bases. The clonotype was recovered from a male donor with ankylosing spondylitis. This chain connects TRBV20-1 to TRBJ1-2; 11 bases fit TRBD1. Sequences were obtained from blood, either unsorted or a sorted T cell fraction (not recorded which). Here the CDR3 reads CSARGQGADGYTF. The CDR3, as DNA: TGCAGTGCCCGTGGACAGGGGGCGGATGGCTACACCTTC.